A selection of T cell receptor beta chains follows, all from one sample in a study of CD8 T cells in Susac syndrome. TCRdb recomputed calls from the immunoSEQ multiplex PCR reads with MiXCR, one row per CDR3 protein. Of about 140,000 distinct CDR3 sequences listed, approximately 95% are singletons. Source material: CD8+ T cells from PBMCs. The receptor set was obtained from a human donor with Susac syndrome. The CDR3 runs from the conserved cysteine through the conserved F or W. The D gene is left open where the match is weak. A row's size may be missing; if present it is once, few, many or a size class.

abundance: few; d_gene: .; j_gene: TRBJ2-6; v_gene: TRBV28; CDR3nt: TGTGCCAGCAGTCCTGGGGCCAACGTCCTGACTTTC; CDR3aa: CASSPGANVLTF
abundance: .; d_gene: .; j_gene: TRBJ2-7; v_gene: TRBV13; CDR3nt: TGTGCCAGCAGCGTCCGGGAGACAAGCTCCTACGAGCAGTACTTC; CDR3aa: CASSVRETSSYEQYF
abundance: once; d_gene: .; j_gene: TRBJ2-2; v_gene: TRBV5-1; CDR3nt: TGCGCCAGCAGGATCCGGGACCCCATTCCCGGGGAGCTGTTTTTT; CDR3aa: CASRIRDPIPGELFF
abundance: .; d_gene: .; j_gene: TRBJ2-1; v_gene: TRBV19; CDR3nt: TGTGCCAGTAGTATTGGGGACCCCAGCAATGAGCAGTTCTTC; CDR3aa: CASSIGDPSNEQFF
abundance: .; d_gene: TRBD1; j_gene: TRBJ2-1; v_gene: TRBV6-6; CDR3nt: TGTGCCAGCAGTAACACAGGGGCACCAGAAGGTGAGCAGTTCTTC; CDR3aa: CASSNTGAPEGEQFF
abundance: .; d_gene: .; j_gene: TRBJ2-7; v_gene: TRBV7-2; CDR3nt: TGTGCCAGCAGCTTAGTCCCCGGGAGCTCCTACGAGCAGTACTTC; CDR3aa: CASSLVPGSSYEQYF
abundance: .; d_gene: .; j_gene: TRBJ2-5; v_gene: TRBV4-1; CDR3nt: TGCGCCAGCAGCCAAGGAACGGGAGAAGGGGAGACCCAGTACTTC; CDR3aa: CASSQGTGEGETQYF
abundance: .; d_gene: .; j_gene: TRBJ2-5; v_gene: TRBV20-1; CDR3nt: TGCAGTGCTAGAGGACCGGGTCCTCAATTCCAAGAGACCCAGTACTTC; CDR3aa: CSARGPGPQFQETQYF
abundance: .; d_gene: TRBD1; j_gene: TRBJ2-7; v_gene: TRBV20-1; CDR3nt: TGCAGTGCTAGAGATTTGTGGACAGGGGCCGAGCAGTACTTC; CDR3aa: CSARDLWTGAEQYF
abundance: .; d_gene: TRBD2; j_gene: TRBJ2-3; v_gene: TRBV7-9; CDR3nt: TGTGCCACCATGGACCAGGGACTAGCGGCGCCAGATACGCAGTATTTT; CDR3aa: CATMDQGLAAPDTQYF
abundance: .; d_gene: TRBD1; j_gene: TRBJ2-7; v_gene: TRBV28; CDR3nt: TGTGCCAGCAGTTTGGGCCAGACAGGGGGCTACGAGCAGTACTTC; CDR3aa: CASSLGQTGGYEQYF
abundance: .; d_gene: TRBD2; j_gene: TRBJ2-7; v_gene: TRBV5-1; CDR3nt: TGCGCCAGCAGCCTTAGCGGGAACTTGGACGGGGACGAGCAGTACTTC; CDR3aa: CASSLSGNLDGDEQYF
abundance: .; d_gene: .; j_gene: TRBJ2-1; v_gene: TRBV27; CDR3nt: TGTGCCAGCGGTATGGAGGGGGTCGGAGGGCCACTCCTTAATGAGCAGTTCTTC; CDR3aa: CASGMEGVGGPLLNEQFF
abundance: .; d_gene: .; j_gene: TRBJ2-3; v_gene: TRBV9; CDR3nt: TGTGCCAGCAGCGTAGAAGGCAGACCCTTCACAGATACGCAGTATTTT; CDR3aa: CASSVEGRPFTDTQYF
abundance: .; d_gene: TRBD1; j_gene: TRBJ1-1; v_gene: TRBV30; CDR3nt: TGTGCCTGGAGTCCGACGGGACAGGGGATTGAAGCTTTCTTT; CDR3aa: CAWSPTGQGIEAFF
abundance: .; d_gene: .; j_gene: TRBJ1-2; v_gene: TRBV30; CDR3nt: TGTGCCTGGACCGGTAAAGGGGCGCGGCGGGGCTACACCTTC; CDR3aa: CAWTGKGARRGYTF
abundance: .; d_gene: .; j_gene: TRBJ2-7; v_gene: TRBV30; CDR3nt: TGTGCCTGGAGTGCAGTCCGGGACGAGCAGTACTTC; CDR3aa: CAWSAVRDEQYF
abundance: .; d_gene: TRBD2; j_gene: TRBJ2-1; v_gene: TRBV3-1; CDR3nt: TGTGCCAGCAGCCGAAGACTAGCGGACGGCGATGAGCAGTTCTTC; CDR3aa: CASSRRLADGDEQFF
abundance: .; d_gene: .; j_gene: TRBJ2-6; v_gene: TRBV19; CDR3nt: TGTGCCACCAGGGCAGATAGAAACTCTGGGGCCAACGTCCTGACTTTC; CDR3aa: CATRADRNSGANVLTF
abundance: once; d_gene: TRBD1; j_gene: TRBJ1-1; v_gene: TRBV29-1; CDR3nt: TGCAGCGTTCCGGACAGGATGAACACTGAAGCTTTCTTT; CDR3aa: CSVPDRMNTEAFF
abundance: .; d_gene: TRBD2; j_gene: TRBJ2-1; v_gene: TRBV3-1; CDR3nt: TGTGCCAGCAGCCCCGCAACTAGCGGGATCAATTATGAGCAGTTCTTC; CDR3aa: CASSPATSGINYEQFF
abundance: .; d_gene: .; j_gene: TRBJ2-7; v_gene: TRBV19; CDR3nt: TGTGCCAGTAGTCCTACAGGCCATTTGGACTACGAGCAGTACTTC; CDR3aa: CASSPTGHLDYEQYF
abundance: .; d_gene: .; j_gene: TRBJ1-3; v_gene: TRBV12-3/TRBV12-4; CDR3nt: TGTGCCAGCAGAGTATTAAACACCATATATTTT; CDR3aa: CASRVLNTIYF
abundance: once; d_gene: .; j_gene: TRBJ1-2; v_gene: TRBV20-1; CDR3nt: TGCAGTGCTAGTAACAGTTACTATGGCTACACCTTC; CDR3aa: CSASNSYYGYTF
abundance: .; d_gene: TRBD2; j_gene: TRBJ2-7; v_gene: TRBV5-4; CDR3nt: TGTGCCAGCAGGGCCGGGACTAGCGTCTCCTACGAGCAGTACTTC; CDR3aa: CASRAGTSVSYEQYF
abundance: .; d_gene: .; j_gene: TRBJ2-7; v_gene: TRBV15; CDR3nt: TGTGCCACCAGCAGAGATCGGGCCTCCGAGCAGTACTTC; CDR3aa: CATSRDRASEQYF
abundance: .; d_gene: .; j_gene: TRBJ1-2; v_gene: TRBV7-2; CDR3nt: TGTGCCAGCAGCAGTAGGAGTCACTATGGCTACACCTTC; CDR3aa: CASSSRSHYGYTF